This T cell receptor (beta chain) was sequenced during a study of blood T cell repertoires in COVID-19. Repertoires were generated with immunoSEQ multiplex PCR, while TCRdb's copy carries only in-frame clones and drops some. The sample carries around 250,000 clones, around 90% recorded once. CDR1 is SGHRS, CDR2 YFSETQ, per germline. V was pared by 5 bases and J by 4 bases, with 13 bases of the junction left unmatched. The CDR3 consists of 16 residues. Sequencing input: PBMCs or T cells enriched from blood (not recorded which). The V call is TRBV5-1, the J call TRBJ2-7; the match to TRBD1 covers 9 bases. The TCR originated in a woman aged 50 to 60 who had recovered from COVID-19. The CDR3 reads CASRDLPGQGEYEQYF. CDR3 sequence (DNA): TGCGCCAGCAGAGATTTACCGGGACAGGGTGAATACGAGCAGTACTTC.